Below are 24 T cell receptor beta chains sequenced from a single sample in a study of blood T cell repertoires in COVID-19. Sequencing used immunoSEQ multiplex PCR; TCRdb keeps in-frame clones, though not all of them. The sample consists of fewer than 150,000 clones, 70% to 80% of them appearing once. What was sequenced was peripheral blood. Source of these receptors: a man in his sixties who had recovered from COVID-19.

This chain's CDR3 is CASSLTRGDRRSNEKLFF. The CDR3 DNA reads as TGTGCCAGCAGCCTCACTAGAGGTGACAGGAGATCTAATGAAAAACTGTTTTTT. This sequence joins TRBV28 and TRBJ1-4; perhaps TRBD1 as D (6 bases). The germline V gene has CDR1 MDHEN and CDR2 SYDVKM. The CDR3 has 18 residues. V was shortened by 6 bases and J by 3 bases, with 23 bases between the two germline ends.

CDR3 nucleotide sequence: TGTGCCAGCAGCGCAAGCCCCGGGACAGGGTATGAGCAGTTCTTC. It specifies CASSASPGTGYEQFF. V is TRBV7-2 and J is TRBJ2-1; 9 bases map to TRBD1. The CDR3 length is 15 residues. CDR1 is SGHTA and CDR2 is FQGNSA in the germline V gene. Trimming took 5 bases from V and 8 from J; bases not matched to a gene: 10. Full variable domain (outside the CDR3, taken from reference TRBV7-2 and TRBJ2-1): GAGVSQSPSNKVTEKGKDVELRCDPISGHTALYWYRQSLGQGLEFLIYFQGNSAPDKSGLPSDRFSAERTGGSVSTLTIQRTQQEDSAVYLCASSASPGTGYEQFFGPGTRLTVL.

J is TRBJ1-1 and V is TRBV4-1, with a tentative D call TRBD1 (5 bases). This CDR3 comprises 16 residues. Deletions cut 1 base from V and 5 bases from J, with 17 bases between. Germline CDR1 and CDR2: MGHRA and YSYEKL. This CDR3 is CASSQASPGGGTEAFF. The CDR3 DNA reads as TGCGCCAGCAGCCAAGCTTCCCCCGGGGGAGGGACTGAAGCTTTCTTT.

The chain employs TRBV28 and TRBJ2-7; 12 bases are shared with TRBD2. CDR3 length: 14 residues. V lost 7 bases and J lost 6; bases outside the gene matches: 7. The germline gives CDR1 MDHEN, CDR2 SYDVKM. The CDR3 region has the DNA TGTGCCAGCATCAGGCCGGGACTAGCGGGCGAGCAGTACTTC. It translates to CASIRPGLAGEQYF.

This chain links TRBV30 with TRBJ2-3; 10 nucleotides agree with TRBD2. With V trimmed by 0 bases and J by 1 base, 4 bases remained unmatched. The germline CDR1 and CDR2 sequences are GTSNPN and SVGIG (reference sequence). The CDR3 runs 16 residues. CDR3 residues: CAWSVLLAGGTDTQYF. The CDR3 coding sequence is TGTGCCTGGAGTGTACTGCTAGCGGGGGGCACAGATACGCAGTATTTT.

This clone has more than one count but fewer than ten. The rearrangement uses TRBV10-3 and TRBJ1-2; D may be TRBD1 (5 bases). V lost 0 bases and J 8 bases, leaving 16 bases between the germline ends. CDR3 length: 15 amino acids. Germline assignment: CDR1 ENHRY and CDR2 SYGVKD. The CDR3 region has the DNA TGTGCCATCAGTGAGTCGAACTGGGGCGTAGGAGGCTACACCTTC. Its protein is CAISESNWGVGGYTF.

This clone was observed once. The J gene is TRBJ2-3, the V gene TRBV28; 8 nucleotides agree with TRBD2. V lost 3 bases and J lost 6; bases outside the gene matches: 8. Germline CDR1 reads MDHEN; CDR2 reads SYDVKM. There are 15 residues in the CDR3. Here the CDR3 DNA reads TGTGCCAGCAGTTTTGCGGGAGGCCCCGGGGATACGCAGTATTTT. Encoded protein: CASSFAGGPGDTQYF.

The chain couples TRBV11-1 to TRBJ1-2, with D tentatively TRBD1 (5 bases). V was shortened by 3 bases and J by 7 bases, with 12 bases between the two germline ends. Germline V gene lookup returns CDR1 SGHAT and CDR2 FQDESV (reference sequence). This CDR3 comprises 13 residues. The DNA for the CDR3 is TGTGCCAGCAGCTTGGGGCAGGACCCTGGCTACACCTTC. Translated, it gives CASSLGQDPGYTF.

The chain recombines TRBV7-2 with TRBJ1-1, with D possibly TRBD1 on 5 matching bases. CDR3 length: 13 amino acids. Looked up from germline, CDR1 is SGHTA and CDR2 is FQGNSA. Trimming cost V 5 bases and J 1 base, with 8 bases left between them. CDR3 nucleotides: TGTGCCAGCAGCGCCGGGGGGAACACTGAAGCTTTCTTT. Its protein product is CASSAGGNTEAFF. The variable domain in full, with the rest retrieved from reference TRBV7-2 and TRBJ1-1, is GAGVSQSPSNKVTEKGKDVELRCDPISGHTALYWYRQSLGQGLEFLIYFQGNSAPDKSGLPSDRFSAERTGGSVSTLTIQRTQQEDSAVYLCASSAGGNTEAFFGQGTRLTVV.

This clone was seen only a few times. The chain employs TRBV6-2 or TRBV6-3 and TRBJ1-1, with a possible D match to TRBD1 (5 bases). This CDR3 spans 11 amino acids. Trimming removed 5 bases at V and 6 bases at J, with 7 bases between. CDR1 MNHEY and CDR2 SVGEGT come from the germline V gene. The CDR3 spells CASSTGAEAFF. The CDR3 bases are TGTGCCAGCAGTACGGGGGCTGAAGCTTTCTTT.

The chain combines TRBV9 with TRBJ2-1, with TRBD2 matching 14 bases. Germline loops: CDR1 SGDLS, CDR2 YYNGEE. The CDR3 sequence is 18 residues long. The junction had 6 bases not matched to a gene; V was cut back by 0 bases and J by 4 bases. This CDR3 reads CASSVAGTSGGKYNEQFF. DNA of the CDR3: TGTGCCAGCAGCGTAGCTGGGACTAGCGGGGGAAAATACAATGAGCAGTTCTTC.

This chain joins TRBV18 and TRBJ2-7, with 7 bases aligning to TRBD1. The germline CDR1 and CDR2 sequences are KGHSH and LQKENI. The V gene end was trimmed by 1 base and the J gene end by 6 bases; junction bases not matched to a gene: 3. The CDR3 sequence is 13 residues long. DNA of the CDR3: TGTGCCAGCTCACCACGACAGGGTCGCGAGCAGTACTTC. Translated, it gives CASSPRQGREQYF.

The gene calls are TRBV7-2 and TRBJ2-5, with a possible D match to TRBD1 (5 bases). Germline CDR1 reads SGHTA; CDR2 reads FQGNSA. This CDR3 contains 14 residues. V was clipped by 5 bases and J by 5 bases, with 15 bases between them. This CDR3 is CASSQSNSGETQYF. CDR3 DNA sequence: TGTGCCAGCAGCCAATCTAACTCAGGGGAGACCCAGTACTTC.

V gene TRBV30 combines with J gene TRBJ2-3; 10 bases line up with TRBD2. The CDR3 sequence is 13 residues long. With 7 bases clipped from V and 3 bases from J, the junction kept 4 bases outside the gene matches. In germline, CDR1 is GTSNPN, CDR2 SVGIG (reference sequence). The CDR3 region has the DNA TGTGCCTTAGCGGGAGGATGGACAGATACGCAGTATTTT. Amino acid sequence: CALAGGWTDTQYF. Supplemented by reference TRBV30 and TRBJ2-3, the full variable domain reads SQTIHQWPATLVQPVGSPLSLECTVEGTSNPNLYWYRQAAGRGLQLLFYSVGIGQISSEVPQNLSASRPQDRQFILSSKKLLLSDSGFYLCALAGGWTDTQYFGPGTRLTVL.

This chain uses TRBV7-2 with TRBJ2-5, with 10 bases lining up with TRBD2. The CDR3 consists of 15 residues. Unmatched junction bases numbered 7, after V lost 5 bases and J lost 4 bases. Germline V gene lookup returns CDR1 SGHTA and CDR2 FQGNSA. Here the CDR3 reads CASSPGLAGVETQYF. The CDR3 DNA reads as TGTGCCAGCAGCCCCGGGCTAGCGGGAGTAGAGACCCAGTACTTC.

V usage is TRBV28 and J usage is TRBJ2-7, with 7 bases matching TRBD1. CDR3 size: 15 residues. Germline V lookup: CDR1 MDHEN, CDR2 SYDVKM. J lost 0 bases, V lost 6 bases, and 8 bases had no gene match. The CDR3 spells CASSQTGVSSYEQYF. CDR3 in DNA: TGTGCCAGCAGCCAAACAGGGGTATCCTCCTACGAGCAGTACTTC.

This clone was seen a single time. The rearrangement joins TRBV6-5 to TRBJ2-7; weak D call: TRBD2 (6 bases). There are 14 residues in the CDR3. V gave up 2 bases and J gave up 3 bases, with 11 bases separating them. CDR1 is MNHEY and CDR2 is SVGAGI in the germline V gene. CDR3 nucleotides: TGTGCCAGCAGTTACAGGCAGGGAGGCTACGAGCAGTACTTC. Its protein is CASSYRQGGYEQYF.

The J gene is TRBJ1-1, the V gene TRBV6-5; D is perhaps TRBD1 (5 bases). Trimming removed 0 bases at V and 5 bases at J, with 13 bases between. CDR1 is MNHEY, CDR2 SVGAGI, per germline. The CDR3 consists of 15 residues. The DNA for the CDR3 is TGTGCCAGCAGTTACTCTGGGGGAGGGATTACTGAAGCTTTCTTT. Its protein product is CASSYSGGGITEAFF.

The V call is TRBV28, the J call TRBJ1-5; D is ambiguous. The CDR3 loop spans 12 amino acids. Germline values: CDR1 MDHEN, CDR2 SYDVKM. V lost 8 bases to trimming and J lost 4 bases, with 9 bases between them. The CDR3 loop reads CASSEVNQPQHF. CDR3 nucleotides: TGTGCCAGCTCTGAGGTAAATCAGCCCCAGCATTTT.

With respect to this clone: A much larger clone lies one base from this, so it may be a read error. The V call is TRBV11-2, the J call TRBJ2-1; 8 bases align to TRBD2. In germline, CDR1 is SGHAT, CDR2 FQNNGV. This CDR3 has 14 residues. J was trimmed by 10 bases and V by 11 bases; bases with no gene match: 16. The CDR3 DNA sequence: TGTGCCCGCCGCGGGCGGGGGGCGGGGGCCGAGCAGTTCTTC. Its translation is CARRGRGAGAEQFF.

This chain joins TRBV29-1 and TRBJ2-1; D is perhaps TRBD1 (6 bases). The V gene lost 0 bases and the J gene lost 8 bases, with 8 bases spanning the gap. In germline, CDR1 is SQVTM, CDR2 ANQGSEA. The CDR3 has 12 amino acids. The CDR3 DNA sequence: TGCAGCGTTGAAGAAGGGGGTCATGAGCAGTTCTTC. It specifies CSVEEGGHEQFF.

The chain combines TRBV14 with TRBJ1-3, with D perhaps matching TRBD1 (6 bases). The germline CDR1 and CDR2 sequences are SGHDN and FVKESK. V was trimmed by 1 base and J by 2 bases, leaving 9 bases between them. This CDR3 region has 15 residues. The CDR3 spells CASSQAQGPGNTIYF. The CDR3 DNA sequence: TGTGCCAGCAGCCAAGCACAGGGCCCTGGAAACACCATATATTTT.

The chain uses TRBV29-1 and TRBJ2-1; possibly TRBD2 for D (6 bases). V shed 5 bases and J shed 9 bases, with 11 bases lying between them. CDR3 length: 11 residues. CDR1 SQVTM and CDR2 ANQGSEA come from the germline V gene. This chain's CDR3 is CSVLDYGEQFF. The CDR3 coding sequence is TGCAGCGTTCTGGACTACGGTGAGCAGTTCTTC.

The table lists this clone with a count of one. This rearrangement joins TRBV27 to TRBJ2-1; 7 bases are a match to TRBD2. The V segment lost 5 bases and the J segment 5 bases; nucleotides outside the gene matches: 9. The CDR3 totals 15 residues. CDR1 is MNHEY and CDR2 is SMNVEV in the germline V gene (reference sequence). The CDR3 region is CASSTSWGGHNEQFF. The CDR3 DNA reads TGTGCCAGCAGTACCTCGTGGGGGGGACACAATGAGCAGTTCTTC.